This TCR beta chain was recovered during a study of blood T cell repertoires in COVID-19. Some clones are missing from TCRdb's copy, which holds only in-frame ones; the method was immunoSEQ multiplex PCR. The repertoire consists of nearly 250,000 clones, with approximately 86% occurring once and the leading ten covering around 1.6%. There are 16 residues in the CDR3. Germline V CDR1 and CDR2: SGHTA, FQGNSA. V shed 5 bases and J 0 bases; nucleotides not matched to a gene: 6. The chain has TRBV7-2 and TRBJ1-3; 8 nucleotides match TRBD1. Sequencing was carried out using peripheral blood. The receptor was isolated from a woman aged 60-75 years who had recovered from COVID-19. The CDR3 loop is CASSPKTGGSGNTIYF. Here the CDR3 DNA reads TGTGCCAGCAGCCCGAAAACAGGGGGCTCTGGAAACACCATATATTTT.